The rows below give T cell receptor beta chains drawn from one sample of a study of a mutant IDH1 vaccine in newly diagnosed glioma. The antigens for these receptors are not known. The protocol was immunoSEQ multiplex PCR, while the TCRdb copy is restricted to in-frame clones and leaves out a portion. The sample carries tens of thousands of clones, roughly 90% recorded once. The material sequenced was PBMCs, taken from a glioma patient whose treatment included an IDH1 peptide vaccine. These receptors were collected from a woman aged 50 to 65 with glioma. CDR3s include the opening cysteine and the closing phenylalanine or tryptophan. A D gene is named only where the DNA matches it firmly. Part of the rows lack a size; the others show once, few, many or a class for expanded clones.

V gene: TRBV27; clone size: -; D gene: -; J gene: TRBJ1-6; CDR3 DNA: TGTGCCAGCAAGGAGGGGTTAGAGGGACCCCTCCACTTT; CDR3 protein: CASKEGLEGPLHF
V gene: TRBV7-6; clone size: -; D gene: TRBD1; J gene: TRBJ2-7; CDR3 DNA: TGTGCCAGCAGCTTAGCGTGGCAGGGGGCCTACGAGCAGTACTTC; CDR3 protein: CASSLAWQGAYEQYF
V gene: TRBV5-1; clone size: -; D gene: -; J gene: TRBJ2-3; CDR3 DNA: TGCGCCAGCAGCTTTCCGGGGGCCGATACGCAGTATTTT; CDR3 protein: CASSFPGADTQYF
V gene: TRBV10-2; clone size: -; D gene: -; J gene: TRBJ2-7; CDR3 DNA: TGCGCCAGCGGGATCTCCTACGAGCAGTACTTC; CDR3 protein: CASGISYEQYF
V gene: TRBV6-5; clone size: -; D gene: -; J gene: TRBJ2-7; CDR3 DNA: TGTGCCAGCAGTGGGGGTTACGAGCAGTACTTC; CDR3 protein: CASSGGYEQYF
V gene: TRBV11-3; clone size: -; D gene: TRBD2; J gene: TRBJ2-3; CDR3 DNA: TGTGCCAGCAGCCAGTTTACTAGCGGGATAGGAGATACGCAGTATTTT; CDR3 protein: CASSQFTSGIGDTQYF
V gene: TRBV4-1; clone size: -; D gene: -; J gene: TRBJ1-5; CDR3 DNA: TGCGCCAGCAGCCAACTCCGCAAAAGACACCGTCAACAGCCCCAGCATTTT; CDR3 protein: CASSQLRKRHRQQPQHF
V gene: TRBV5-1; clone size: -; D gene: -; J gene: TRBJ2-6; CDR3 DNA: TGCGCCAGCAGCCCCGCCGGAGACGTGTATGGGGCCAACGTCCTGACTTTC; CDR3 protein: CASSPAGDVYGANVLTF
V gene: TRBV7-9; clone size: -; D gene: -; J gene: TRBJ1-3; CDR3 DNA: TGTGCCAGCAGCTTACATCTTCCGGGACGGTCTCAACCAAACACCATATATTTT; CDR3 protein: CASSLHLPGRSQPNTIYF
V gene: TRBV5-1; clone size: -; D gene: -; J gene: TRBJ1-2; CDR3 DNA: TGCGCCAGCAGCTTGTTGGGAAGCCCCTCCGGCTACACCTTC; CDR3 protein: CASSLLGSPSGYTF
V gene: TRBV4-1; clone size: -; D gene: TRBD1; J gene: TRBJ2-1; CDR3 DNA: TGCGCCAGCAGCCACTACAGGGGGAAAAGATACAATGAGCAGTTCTTC; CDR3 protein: CASSHYRGKRYNEQFF
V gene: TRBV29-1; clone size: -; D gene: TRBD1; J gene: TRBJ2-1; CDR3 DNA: TGCAGCGCAGACCCCGGGACAGGGTACAATGAGCAGTTCTTC; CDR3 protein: CSADPGTGYNEQFF
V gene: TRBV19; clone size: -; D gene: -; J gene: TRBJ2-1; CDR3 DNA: TGTGCCAGTAGTATAATAGAGGGATGGGACAATGAGCAGTTCTTC; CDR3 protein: CASSIIEGWDNEQFF
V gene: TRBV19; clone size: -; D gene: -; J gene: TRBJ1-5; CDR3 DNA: TGTGCCAGTAGTAACAAGTGGAGTCAGCCCCAGCATTTT; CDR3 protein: CASSNKWSQPQHF
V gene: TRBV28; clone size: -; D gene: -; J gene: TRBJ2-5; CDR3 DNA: TGTGCCAGCAGTGAGCGGGCTCAAGAGACCCAGTACTTC; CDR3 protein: CASSERAQETQYF
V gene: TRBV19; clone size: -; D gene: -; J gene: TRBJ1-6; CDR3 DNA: TGTGCCAGTAGTCTCGGGCTGAGCTCCTATAATTCACCCCTCCACTTT; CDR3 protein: CASSLGLSSYNSPLHF
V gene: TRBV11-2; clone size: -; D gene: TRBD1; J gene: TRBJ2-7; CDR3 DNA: TGTGCCAGCAGCCTTGGGACAGGGGGTTACTACGAGCAGTACTTC; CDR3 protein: CASSLGTGGYYEQYF
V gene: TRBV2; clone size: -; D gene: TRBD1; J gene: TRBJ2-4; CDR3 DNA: TGTGCCAGCAGTATGACAGGGCAAAACATTCAGTACTTC; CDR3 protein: CASSMTGQNIQYF
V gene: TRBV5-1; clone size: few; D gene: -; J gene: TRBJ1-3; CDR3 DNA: TGCGCCAGCAGCTTAGGGGGGGCCTCCGGCTGGGACACCATATATTTT; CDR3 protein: CASSLGGASGWDTIYF
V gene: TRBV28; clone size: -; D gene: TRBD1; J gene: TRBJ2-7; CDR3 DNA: TGTGCCAGCAGCTGGACAGGGGGGACGAGCGAGCAGTACTTC; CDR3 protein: CASSWTGGTSEQYF
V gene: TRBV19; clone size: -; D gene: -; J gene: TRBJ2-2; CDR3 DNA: TGTGCCAGTAGTAAAGGGTCTCAATGGGGCGGGGAGCTGTTTTTT; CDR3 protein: CASSKGSQWGGELFF
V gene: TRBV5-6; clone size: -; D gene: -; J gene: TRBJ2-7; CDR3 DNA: TGTGCCAGCAGCAGACGATACGAGCAGTACTTC; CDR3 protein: CASSRRYEQYF
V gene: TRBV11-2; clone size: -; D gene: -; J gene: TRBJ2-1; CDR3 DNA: TGTGCCAGCAGCAGAGGGCGGACTCGGGAGTTCTTC; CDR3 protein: CASSRGRTREFF
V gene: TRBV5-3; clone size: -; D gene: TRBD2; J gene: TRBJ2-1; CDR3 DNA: TGTGCCAGAAGCCCCCGATGGGCGGGAGGCAACAATGAGCAGTTCTTC; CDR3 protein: CARSPRWAGGNNEQFF
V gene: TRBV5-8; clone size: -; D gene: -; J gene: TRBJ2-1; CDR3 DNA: TGTGCCGGAGTCAGGGTAGGCATCGATGAGCAGTTCTTC; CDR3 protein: CAGVRVGIDEQFF
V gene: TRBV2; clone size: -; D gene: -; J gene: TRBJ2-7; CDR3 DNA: TGTGCCAGCCGACCCCAAATAGGTCCCTCCTACGAGCAGTACTTC; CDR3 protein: CASRPQIGPSYEQYF
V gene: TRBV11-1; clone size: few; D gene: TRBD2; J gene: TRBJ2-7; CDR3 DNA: TGTGCCAGCAGCTCCGCCGGGACTAGCGGGAGTTTCTACGAGCAGTACTTC; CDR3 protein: CASSSAGTSGSFYEQYF
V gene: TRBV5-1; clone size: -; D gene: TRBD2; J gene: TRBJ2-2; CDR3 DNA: TGCGCCAGCAGCTTGGATTCTAGCGGGAAGACCTCGAACACCGGGGAGCTGTTTTTT; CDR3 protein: CASSLDSSGKTSNTGELFF
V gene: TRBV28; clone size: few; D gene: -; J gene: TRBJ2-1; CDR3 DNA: TGTGCCAGCAGTTTAGGCCGGGACTTCAAAAAGTCCTACAATGAGCAGTTCTTC; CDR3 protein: CASSLGRDFKKSYNEQFF
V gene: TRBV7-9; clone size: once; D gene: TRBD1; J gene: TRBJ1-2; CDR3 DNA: TGTGCCAGCAGCTTAGGGGCCGGGGACAGCCACTATGGCTACACCTTC; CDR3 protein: CASSLGAGDSHYGYTF
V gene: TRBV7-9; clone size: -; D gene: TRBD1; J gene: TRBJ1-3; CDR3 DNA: TGTGCCAGCAGCCCAGCGATAGGACAGGGGTCCTCTGGAAACACCATATATTTT; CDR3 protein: CASSPAIGQGSSGNTIYF
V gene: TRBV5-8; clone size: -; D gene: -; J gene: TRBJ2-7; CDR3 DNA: TGTGCCAGCAGCTTGACCGGATACGAGCAGTACTTC; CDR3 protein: CASSLTGYEQYF
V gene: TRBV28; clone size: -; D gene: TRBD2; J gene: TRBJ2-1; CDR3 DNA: TGTGCCATCGGGACTAGCGGCGAGGGCTCCTACAATGAGCAGTTCTTC; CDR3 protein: CAIGTSGEGSYNEQFF
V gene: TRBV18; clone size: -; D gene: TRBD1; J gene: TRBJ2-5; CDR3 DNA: TGTGCCAGCTCAATCCAGGGGGCCGGGGAGACCCAGTACTTC; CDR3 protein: CASSIQGAGETQYF
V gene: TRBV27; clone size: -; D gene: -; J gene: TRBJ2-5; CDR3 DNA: TGTGCCAGCACACGACGAGGGGCCGGAGAGACCCAGTACTTC; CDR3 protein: CASTRRGAGETQYF
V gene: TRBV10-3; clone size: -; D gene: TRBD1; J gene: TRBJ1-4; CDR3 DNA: TGTGCCATCAGTGAAGAGACAGGGAAGTATGAAAAACTGTTTTTT; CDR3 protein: CAISEETGKYEKLFF
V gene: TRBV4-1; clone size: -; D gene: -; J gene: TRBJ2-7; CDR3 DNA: TGCGCCAGCAGCCGCGGGACCGGGGATAGGGAGCAGTACTTC; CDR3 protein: CASSRGTGDREQYF
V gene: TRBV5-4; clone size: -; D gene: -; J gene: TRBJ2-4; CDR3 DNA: TGTGCCAGCAGTCTTAAAAACATTCAGTACTTC; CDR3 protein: CASSLKNIQYF
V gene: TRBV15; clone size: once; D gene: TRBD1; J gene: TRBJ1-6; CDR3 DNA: TGTGCCACCAGCCCGGACAGGGGTCGTAATTCACCCCTCCACTTT; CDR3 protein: CATSPDRGRNSPLHF
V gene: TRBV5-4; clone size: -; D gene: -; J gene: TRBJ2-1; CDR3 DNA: TGTGCCAGCAGCTCCCAGGCGGGGGCCGCCAATGAGCAGTTCTTC; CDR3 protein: CASSSQAGAANEQFF
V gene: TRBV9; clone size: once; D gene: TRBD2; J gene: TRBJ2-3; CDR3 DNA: TGTGCCAGCAGCACTCTTAGCGGGAGTGCAGATACGCAGTATTTT; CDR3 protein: CASSTLSGSADTQYF
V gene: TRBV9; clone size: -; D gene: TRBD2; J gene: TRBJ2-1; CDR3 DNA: TGTGCCAGCAGCACACTCTCCGGCGGGAGGGCTCGTGAGCAGTTCTTC; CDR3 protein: CASSTLSGGRAREQFF
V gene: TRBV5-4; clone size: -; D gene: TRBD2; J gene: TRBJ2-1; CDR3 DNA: TGTGCCAGCAGCCTGACTAGCGGGGCCTACAATGAGCAGTTCTTC; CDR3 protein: CASSLTSGAYNEQFF